A single sample is the source of the 18 T cell receptor beta chains below, sequenced in a study of glioma-infiltrating T cells. Using RNA template, CDR3s of TCR alpha and beta were amplified with iRepertoire arm-PCR. Each CDR3 protein is one row after TCRdb ran MiXCR on the multiplex PCR reads. The data contain fewer than 200,000 distinct CDR3 sequences, more than 35% of them seen just once; the ten biggest clones take up around 5.2%. Sequencing was carried out using glioma tissue, nonneoplastic brain tissue, or PBMCs (not recorded which). Receptors originate from a human donor with low-grade glioma or glioblastoma, undergoing nonglioma brain surgery, or in good health (not recorded which).

There are many counts of this clonotype. The chain carries TRBV20-1 and TRBJ2-7; the D is unclear. Per the germline V gene, CDR1 is DFQATT and CDR2 is SNEGSKA (reference sequence). Deletions cut 0 bases from V and 3 bases from J, with 15 bases between. The CDR3 length is 15 residues. This CDR3 is CSARDFAGMNYEQYF. The CDR3 nucleotides are TGCAGTGCTAGAGATTTTGCAGGAATGAACTACGAGCAGTACTTC.

To note about this clonotype: A read error is possible here, since a much larger clone lies one base away. The V call is TRBV28, the J call TRBJ2-7; no reliable D call. V lost 6 bases and J lost 2, with 11 bases in between. Germline loops: CDR1 MDHEN, CDR2 SYDVKM. The CDR3 is 13 amino acids. CDR3 in amino acids: CASRPVPTYEQYF. The CDR3 nucleotides read TGTGCCAGCAGGCCGGTGCCCACCTACGAGCAGTACTTC. The whole variable domain, filled in from reference TRBV28 and TRBJ2-7, reads DVKVTQSSRYLVKRTGEKVFLECVQDMDHENMFWYRQDPGLGLRLIYFSYDVKMKEKGDIPEGYSVSREKKERFSLILESASTNQTSMYLCASRPVPTYEQYFGPGTRLTVT.

The sample holds a few counts of this clonotype. The chain couples TRBV28 to TRBJ1-5, with D possibly matching TRBD1 (5 bases). The CDR3 is 14 residues long. Germline V gene data show CDR1 as MDHEN and CDR2 as SYDVKM. V lost 5 bases and J 4 bases, leaving 12 bases between the germline ends. The CDR3: CASSLQQENQPQHF. The CDR3 DNA sequence: TGTGCCAGCAGTCTACAACAGGAGAATCAGCCCCAGCATTTT.

Turning to this clonotype: One junction end does not reproduce the germline sequence, and a read error may be involved. The chain employs TRBV2 and TRBJ1-1; D ambiguous. Germline V gene lookup returns CDR1 SNHLY and CDR2 FYNNEI. The CDR3 spans 14 residues. For the CDR3, the DNA is TGTTCCAGCAGTGAAGAGGTCCGATACACTGAAGCTTTCTTT. The encoded protein is CSSSEEVRYTEAFF.

This clonotype was observed a handful of times. J is TRBJ2-1 and V is TRBV18; the D gene is possibly TRBD1 (5 bases). This CDR3 is 15 amino acids long. The germline V gene encodes CDR1 KGHSH and CDR2 LQKENI. V was clipped by 6 bases and J by 0 bases, with 12 bases between them. CDR3 coding DNA: TGTGCCAGCTCCCCGGACAAGAACTCCTACAATGAGCAGTTCTTC. This sequence encodes CASSPDKNSYNEQFF.

Ten or more counts support this clonotype. This chain links TRBV28 with TRBJ2-1; 7 bases agree with TRBD2. Germline V gene lookup returns CDR1 MDHEN and CDR2 SYDVKM. CDR3 size: 11 residues. With V trimmed by 7 bases and J by 8 bases, 2 bases remained unmatched. This CDR3 is CASKREDEQFF. The CDR3 bases are TGTGCCAGCAAACGGGAGGATGAGCAGTTCTTC.

Turning to this clonotype: The missing conserved phenylalanine or tryptophan at the end of this CDR3 makes a read error likely. The CDR3 nucleotides read TGTGCCAGTAGTATGGGGTTGTACACAGATACGCAGTATTTA. It yields the protein CASSMGLYTDTQYL. This chain links TRBV19 with TRBJ2-3; D is ambiguous. The V end lost 3 bases, the J end lost 2 bases, and 9 bases lay between the germline ends. CDR3 length: 14 residues. The germline V gene encodes CDR1 LNHDA and CDR2 SQIVND (reference sequence).

On this clonotype itself: Relative to the germline gene, one junction end is altered; a read error may explain this. The rearrangement joins TRBV27 to TRBJ2-3; 8 nucleotides align to TRBD2. Germline CDR1 MNHEY, CDR2 SMNVEV (reference sequence). The CDR3 is 14 residues long. In DNA, the CDR3 is TGTGCCAGCAGTTTCGGGGGGGGCACAGATGCGCAGTATTTT. The encoded protein is CASSFGGGTDAQYF.

As regards this clonotype: The final CDR3 position lacks the conserved phenylalanine or tryptophan, pointing to a likely read error. This sequence joins TRBV6-9 and TRBJ1-4; a possible D gene is TRBD1 (5 bases). The CDR3 length is 16 residues. CDR1 is MNHGY and CDR2 is SVAAGI in the germline V gene. V lost 3 bases, J lost 5 bases, and 16 bases lay in between. CDR3 DNA: TGTGCCAGCAGTTACTACGCCGAGCGGGGCAATGAAAAACTGTTTCTT. The encoded protein is CASSYYAERGNEKLFL.

This clonotype has a handful of counts. The chain has TRBV3-1 and TRBJ2-7; 7 nucleotides align to TRBD2. V lost 2 bases, J lost 2 bases, and 3 bases stayed unmatched. Germline values: CDR1 LGHDT, CDR2 YNNKEL (reference sequence). This CDR3 has 14 residues. The CDR3 DNA sequence: TGTGCCAGCAGCCAACCGGGACTAACCTACGAGCAGTACTTC. It encodes CASSQPGLTYEQYF.

The chain has TRBV29-1 and TRBJ2-1; tentative D call: TRBD2 (6 bases). CDR1 SQVTM and CDR2 ANQGSEA come from the germline V gene. V was pared by 5 bases and J by 0 bases, with 11 bases between. The CDR3 sequence is 14 residues long. The CDR3 reads CSVRSGSSYNEQFF. The CDR3 DNA reads TGCAGCGTTCGGTCCGGGAGCTCCTACAATGAGCAGTTCTTC.

This sequence joins TRBV2 and TRBJ2-3; D might be TRBD1 (5 bases). The CDR3 length is 14 residues. Trimming took 3 bases from V and 9 from J, leaving 16 bases between them. The germline CDR1 and CDR2 sequences are SNHLY and FYNNEI. The CDR3 protein is CASSDGVWTSTQYF. In nucleotides, the CDR3 is TGTGCCAGCAGTGATGGCGTTTGGACATCAACGCAGTATTTT.

As regards this clonotype: A much larger clone differs by one base, so this may be a read error. This chain links TRBV18 with TRBJ1-5; no firm D call. Trimming removed 0 bases from V and 4 bases from J, with 7 bases in between. The germline gives CDR1 KGHSH, CDR2 LQKENI. The CDR3 is 14 residues long. The CDR3 DNA reads TGTGCCAGCTCACCACCGATGTTAAATCAGCCCCAGCATTTT. Its protein is CASSPPMLNQPQHF.

To note about this clonotype: Relative to the germline gene, one junction end is altered; a read error may explain this. The chain is built from TRBV7-2 and TRBJ2-3; 7 positions agree with TRBD1. The CDR3 covers 15 residues. Germline V gives CDR1 SGHTA, CDR2 FQGNSA. CDR3 in amino acids: CATSSPTGAPDTQYF. The CDR3 DNA reads as TGTGCCACCAGCTCACCTACAGGGGCCCCAGATACGCAGTATTTT.

This clonotype was seen many times. The chain is built from TRBV27 and TRBJ2-5, with D unclear. CDR3 length: 13 residues. The V gene's germline CDR1 is MNHEY and CDR2 SMNVEV (reference sequence). The V end was cut by 8 bases, the J end by 1 base, with 11 bases between. Written as DNA, the CDR3 is TGTGCCAGCGCACGACGAGTCCAAGAGACCCAGTACTTC. Translating gives CASARRVQETQYF.

This clonotype was detected only once. This may arise from a read error, as a much more abundant clone is one base away. The V and J genes are TRBV20-1 and TRBJ1-2, with D tentatively TRBD1 (5 bases). V lost 5 bases, J lost 7 bases, and 17 bases lay in between. This CDR3 is built from 13 residues. Germline-derived CDR1 and CDR2 are DFQATT and SNEGSKA (reference sequence). The CDR3 region is CSASPGALGGYTF. As DNA, the CDR3 is TGCAGTGCTTCCCCCGGGGCACTAGGTGGCTACACCTTC.

About this clonotype itself: Germline is not matched at one junction end, which may reflect a read error. The chain carries TRBV6-1 and TRBJ1-6; D possibly corresponds to TRBD1 (5 bases). The germline CDR1 and CDR2 sequences are MNHNS and SASEGT. This CDR3 comprises 17 residues. The chain's CDR3 is CASSEEGIGGFGSPHHF. CDR3 in DNA: TGTGCCAGCAGTGAAGAAGGAATTGGGGGTTTTGGGTCACCCCACCACTTT.

This clonotype was seen repeatedly, ten times or more. V is TRBV5-1 and J is TRBJ2-7, with D unresolved. Germline lookup yields CDR1 SGHRS and CDR2 YFSETQ. The CDR3 is 14 residues long. The V and J ends lost 5 bases and 5 bases respectively, with 17 bases between them. Here the CDR3 reads CASRSSPSVDEQYF. For the CDR3, the DNA is TGCGCCAGCAGATCTAGTCCTTCGGTCGACGAGCAGTACTTC.